These 15 T cell receptor beta chains came from one sample sequenced in a study of radiation and T cells in renal cell carcinoma (dated by TCRdb to the early 2020s). Interpreted using the paper, the time point label stands for: blood 2 weeks post-SBRT. Interpreted using the paper, the treatment or condition label stands for: 15 Gy SBRT to primary tumor, nephrectomy 4 weeks later. Libraries were prepared through the immunoSEQ multiplex PCR assay. Drawn from immuneACCESS, this table holds only the in-frame rearrangements with V and J called that TCRdb kept. Clones are partly lost; checked studies trace under half to an unresolved V gene and leave the rest unexplained. This sample lists roughly 140,000 clones; about nine tenths were detected once. The ten largest account for 10% to 15% of the sample. The sequencing used blood, collected from a patient whose treatment included radiotherapy and nephrectomy. These TCRs come from a woman aged 45-65 years with renal cell carcinoma.

This chain uses TRBV25-1 with TRBJ2-3; D uncertain. This CDR3 is built from 15 residues. Germline CDR1 MGHDK, CDR2 SYGVNS. V lost 1 base to trimming and J lost 2 bases, with 10 bases between them. The CDR3 DNA is TGTGCCAGCAGTGAATGGGCAGCCTACACAGATACGCAGTATTTT. Translated, it gives CASSEWAAYTDTQYF.

The chain is built from TRBV6-5 and TRBJ1-4; tentatively, D is TRBD1 (5 bases). The CDR3 totals 15 residues. V lost 6 bases and J lost 5, with 16 bases in between. The germline CDR1 and CDR2 sequences are MNHEY and SVGAGI. Here the CDR3 DNA reads TGTGCCAGCAGAGGGGACGGCCGGCTCAATGAAAAACTGTTTTTT. Amino acids: CASRGDGRLNEKLFF.

J is TRBJ1-4 and V is TRBV19; D call uncertain. The germline V and J ends were trimmed by 5 bases and 6 bases, with 7 bases remaining between them. The CDR3 runs 12 residues. Germline-derived CDR1 and CDR2 are LNHDA and SQIVND (reference sequence). The CDR3 loop is CASSAQDEKLFF. The CDR3 DNA follows: TGTGCCAGTAGTGCCCAGGATGAAAAACTGTTTTTT.

The rearrangement joins TRBV11-2 to TRBJ1-5; D call uncertain. From germline, CDR1 is SGHAT and CDR2 FQNNGV. This CDR3 comprises 17 residues. V dropped 5 bases and J dropped 5 bases, with 22 bases sitting between them. DNA for the CDR3: TGTGCCAGCAGCGAAGGAGGCCAGGCCGCTCCATATCAGCCCCAGCATTTT. Translation: CASSEGGQAAPYQPQHF.

This chain links TRBV10-3 with TRBJ1-1; 7 nucleotides line up with TRBD1. Germline CDR1 ENHRY, CDR2 SYGVKD. The V gene end was trimmed by 2 bases and the J gene end by 1 base; junction bases not matched to a gene: 4. The CDR3 extends over 15 amino acids. The CDR3 loop reads CAISEPGQTNTEAFF. The CDR3, as DNA: TGTGCCATCAGTGAGCCGGGACAGACGAACACTGAAGCTTTCTTT.

The rearrangement joins TRBV7-6 to TRBJ2-1; D unresolved. CDR3 length: 13 residues. CDR1 SGHVS and CDR2 FNYEAQ come from the germline V gene. V lost 0 bases and J 5 bases, leaving 5 bases between the germline ends. CDR3 region: CASSLARHNEQFF. CDR3 DNA: TGTGCCAGCAGCTTAGCTCGTCACAATGAGCAGTTCTTC. Full variable domain (missing parts from reference TRBV7-6 and TRBJ2-1): GAGVSQSPRYKVTKRGQDVALRCDPISGHVSLYWYRQALGQGPEFLTYFNYEAQQDKSGLPNDRFSAERPEGSISTLTIQRTEQRDSAMYRCASSLARHNEQFFGPGTRLTVL.

The chain uses TRBV30 and TRBJ1-4; 7 positions match TRBD1. V gave up 3 bases and J gave up 7 bases; unmatched junction bases: 11. This CDR3 is 15 amino acids long. CDR1 GTSNPN and CDR2 SVGIG come from the germline V gene (reference sequence). This CDR3 reads CAWSLQGIGGEKLFF. The DNA of the CDR3 is TGTGCCTGGAGCCTACAGGGGATCGGAGGTGAAAAACTGTTTTTT.

The chain carries TRBV9 and TRBJ1-1; weak D call: TRBD1 (5 bases). CDR3 length: 14 residues. The germline V gene has CDR1 SGDLS and CDR2 YYNGEE. V was pared by 0 bases and J by 4 bases, with 10 bases between. CDR3 sequence reads: CASSVAGMGTEAFF. CDR3 nucleotide sequence: TGTGCCAGCAGCGTAGCAGGGATGGGCACTGAAGCTTTCTTT. The variable domain in full, completed from reference TRBV9 and TRBJ1-1, reads DSGVTQTPKHLITATGQRVTLRCSPRSGDLSVYWYQQSLDQGLQFLIQYYNGEERAKGNILERFSAQQFPDLHSELNLSSLELGDSALYFCASSVAGMGTEAFFGQGTRLTVV.

V gene TRBV28 combines with J gene TRBJ1-2; D may be TRBD1 (6 bases). Germline CDR1 is MDHEN and CDR2 is SYDVKM. CDR3 length: 14 amino acids. Trimming took 2 bases from V and 7 from J, leaving 14 bases between them. CDR3 nucleotides: TGTGCCAGCAGTTTAGGAGGTGGGGGCTTTGGCTACACCTTC. This gives the protein CASSLGGGGFGYTF.

This sequence joins TRBV7-2 and TRBJ1-5; D perhaps matches TRBD1 (5 bases). Trimming took off 6 bases at V and 4 bases at J, with 16 bases between the two ends. There are 15 residues in the CDR3. Germline CDR1 SGHTA, CDR2 FQGNSA. This CDR3 is CASSPSGQYNQPQHF. CDR3 sequence (DNA): TGTGCCAGCAGTCCCTCGGGGCAGTATAATCAGCCCCAGCATTTT. The full variable domain, its missing parts supplied by reference TRBV7-2 and TRBJ1-5, is GAGVSQSPSNKVTEKGKDVELRCDPISGHTALYWYRQSLGQGLEFLIYFQGNSAPDKSGLPSDRFSAERTGGSVSTLTIQRTQQEDSAVYLCASSPSGQYNQPQHFGDGTRLSIL.

The chain combines TRBV9 with TRBJ1-1; TRBD1 matches 7 bases. The V segment lost 5 bases and the J segment 4 bases; nucleotides outside the gene matches: 5. CDR1 and CDR2 from the germline V gene are SGDLS and YYNGEE. The CDR3 contains 13 residues. For the CDR3, the DNA is TGTGCCAGCAGTCGTACAGGGGTCACTGAAGCTTTCTTT. This translates into CASSRTGVTEAFF.

This clone appeared a few times. The rearrangement links TRBV5-4 to TRBJ1-2, with D possibly matching TRBD1 (5 bases). The germline V and J ends were trimmed by 3 bases and 6 bases, with 21 bases remaining between them. The CDR3 extends over 16 amino acids. Looked up from germline, CDR1 is SGHNT and CDR2 is YYREEE (reference sequence). CDR3: CASSWGTGSGFNGYTF. CDR3 nucleotide sequence: TGTGCCAGCAGCTGGGGGACTGGATCGGGGTTTAATGGCTACACCTTC.

The rearrangement joins TRBV2 to TRBJ2-3, with 10 positions matching TRBD2. Germline loops: CDR1 SNHLY, CDR2 FYNNEI. The CDR3 length is 15 residues. V was pared by 8 bases and J by 2 bases, with 7 bases of the junction left unmatched. The CDR3 sequence: CASQAGGPSTDTQYF. Written as DNA, the CDR3 is TGTGCCAGCCAAGCGGGGGGGCCTTCCACAGATACGCAGTATTTT.

The V call is TRBV6-1, the J call TRBJ2-5; D perhaps matches TRBD1 (5 bases). Germline V gene data show CDR1 as MNHNS and CDR2 as SASEGT. V lost 6 bases, J lost 5 bases, and 19 bases lay in between. The CDR3 length is 15 residues. The CDR3 DNA reads as TGTGCCAGCAGCAGAGACACACCAAACAGGGAGACCCAGTACTTC. Translation gives CASSRDTPNRETQYF.

This clone occurred once. This chain joins TRBV14 and TRBJ1-2; D possibly corresponds to TRBD1 (6 bases). The germline V gene has CDR1 SGHDN and CDR2 FVKESK. With 6 bases removed from V and 3 bases from J, the gap between germline ends came to 14 bases. This CDR3 comprises 14 residues. The CDR3 loop reads CASSYTQGYYGYTF. The CDR3 DNA is TGTGCCAGCAGTTATACGCAGGGGTACTATGGCTACACCTTC.